This TCR beta chain was sequenced for a study of OX40 agonist ivuxolimab in advanced cancers. On the study more broadly: The dose of intravenous ivuxolimab that patients received every 2 weeks ranged from 0.01 to 10 mg/kg.

If patients had autoimmune disease history or systemic immunosuppression, they were excluded. Trimming cost V 8 bases and J 7 bases; bases outside gene matches: 17. Looked up from germline, CDR1 is SNHLY and CDR2 is FYNNEI. The CDR3 is 16 residues long. Clones were read by immunoSEQ multiplex PCR, and TCRdb kept only the in-frame ones, dropping some. The sample carries approximately 60,000 clones, around 87% recorded once. The genes are TRBV2 and TRBJ1-1; 9 positions match TRBD1. The sequence came from an adult with an advanced solid tumor such as melanoma, head and neck, liver or kidney cancer. The starting material was CD4+ or CD8+ T cells sorted from blood, obtained in a trial of the OX40 agonist ivuxolimab. The CDR3 reads CASAGWTTGQGVEAFF. CDR3 DNA: TGTGCCAGCGCAGGGTGGACAACGGGACAGGGCGTTGAAGCTTTCTTT. Full variable domain (outside the CDR3, taken from reference TRBV2 and TRBJ1-1): EPEVTQTPSHQVTQMGQEVILRCVPISNHLYFYWYRQILGQKVEFLVSFYNNEISEKSEIFDDQFSVERPDGSNFTLKIRSTKLEDSAMYFCASAGWTTGQGVEAFFGQGTRLTVV.